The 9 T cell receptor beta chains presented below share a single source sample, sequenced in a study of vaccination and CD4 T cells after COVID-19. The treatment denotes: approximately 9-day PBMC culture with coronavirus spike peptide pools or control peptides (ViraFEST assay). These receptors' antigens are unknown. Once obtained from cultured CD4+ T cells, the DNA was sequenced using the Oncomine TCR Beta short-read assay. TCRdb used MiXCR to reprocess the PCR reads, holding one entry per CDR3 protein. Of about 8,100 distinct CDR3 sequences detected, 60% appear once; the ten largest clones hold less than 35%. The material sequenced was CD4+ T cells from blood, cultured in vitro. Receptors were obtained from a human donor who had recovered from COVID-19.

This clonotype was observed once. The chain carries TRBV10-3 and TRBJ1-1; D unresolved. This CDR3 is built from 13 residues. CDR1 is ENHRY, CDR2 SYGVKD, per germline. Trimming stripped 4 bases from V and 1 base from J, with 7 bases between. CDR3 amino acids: CAISAGGNTEAFF. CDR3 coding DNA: TGTGCCATCAGTGCGGGTGGGAACACTGAAGCTTTCTTT.

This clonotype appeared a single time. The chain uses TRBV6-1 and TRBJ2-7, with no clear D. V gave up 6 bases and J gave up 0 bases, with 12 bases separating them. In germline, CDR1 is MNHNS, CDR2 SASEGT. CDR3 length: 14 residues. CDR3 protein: CASSGHRSSYEQYF. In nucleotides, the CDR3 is TGTGCCAGCAGCGGCCATCGGAGCTCCTACGAGCAGTACTTC.

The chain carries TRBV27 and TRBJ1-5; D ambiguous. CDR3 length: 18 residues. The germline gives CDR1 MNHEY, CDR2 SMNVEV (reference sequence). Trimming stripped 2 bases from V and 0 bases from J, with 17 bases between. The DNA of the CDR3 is TGTGCCAGCAGTTTACGCCCTTTTTCGGATTATAGCAATCAGCCCCAGCATTTT. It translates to CASSLRPFSDYSNQPQHF.

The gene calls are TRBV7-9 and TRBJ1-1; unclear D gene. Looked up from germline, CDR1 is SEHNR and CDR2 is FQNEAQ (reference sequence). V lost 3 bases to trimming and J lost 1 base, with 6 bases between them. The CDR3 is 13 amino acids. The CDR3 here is CASSFVENTEAFF. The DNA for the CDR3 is TGTGCCAGCAGCTTTGTTGAGAACACTGAAGCTTTCTTT. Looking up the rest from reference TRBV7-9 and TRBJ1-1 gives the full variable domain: DTGVSQNPRHKITKRGQNVTFRCDPISEHNRLYWYRQTLGQGPEFLTYFQNEAQLEKSRLLSDRFSAERPKGSFSTLEIQRTEQGDSAMYLCASSFVENTEAFFGQGTRLTVV.

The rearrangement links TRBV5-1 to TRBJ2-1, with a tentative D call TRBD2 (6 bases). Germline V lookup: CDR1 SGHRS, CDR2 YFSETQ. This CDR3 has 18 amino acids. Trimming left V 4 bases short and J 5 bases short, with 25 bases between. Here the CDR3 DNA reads TGCGCCAGCAGCCCCCCGGGACTCCCAATCTACGTCGACAATGAGCAGTTCTTC. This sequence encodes CASSPPGLPIYVDNEQFF.

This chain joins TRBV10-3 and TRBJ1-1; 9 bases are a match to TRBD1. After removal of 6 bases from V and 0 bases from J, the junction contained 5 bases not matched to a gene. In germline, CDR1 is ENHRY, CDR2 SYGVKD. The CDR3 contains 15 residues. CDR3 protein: CAIRGTGRMNTEAFF. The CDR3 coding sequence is TGTGCCATCAGGGGGACAGGGAGGATGAACACTGAAGCTTTCTTT.

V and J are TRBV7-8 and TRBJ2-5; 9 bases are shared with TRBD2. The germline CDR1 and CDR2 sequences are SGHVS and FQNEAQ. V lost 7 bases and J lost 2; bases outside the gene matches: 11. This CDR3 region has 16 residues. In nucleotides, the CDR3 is TGTGCCAGCAAGACCTCGGGACTAGCAGGACAAGAGACCCAGTACTTC. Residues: CASKTSGLAGQETQYF. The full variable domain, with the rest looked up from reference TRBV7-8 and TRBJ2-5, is GAGVSQSPRYKVAKRGQDVALRCDPISGHVSLFWYQQALGQGPEFLTYFQNEAQLDKSGLPSDRFFAERPEGSVSTLKIQRTQQEDSAVYLCASKTSGLAGQETQYFGPGTRLLVL.

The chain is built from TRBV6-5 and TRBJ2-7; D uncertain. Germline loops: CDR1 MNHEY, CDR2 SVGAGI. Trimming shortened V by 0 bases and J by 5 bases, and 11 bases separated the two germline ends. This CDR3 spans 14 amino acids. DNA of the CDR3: TGTGCCAGCAGTTACTCTGACACAAGGGACGAGCAGTACTTC. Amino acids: CASSYSDTRDEQYF.

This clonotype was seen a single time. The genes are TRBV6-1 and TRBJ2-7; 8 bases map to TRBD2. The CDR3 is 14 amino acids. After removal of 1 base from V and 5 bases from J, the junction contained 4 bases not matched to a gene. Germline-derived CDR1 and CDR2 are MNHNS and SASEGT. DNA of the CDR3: TGTGCCAGCAGTGAAGGGAGCGGGAGAAACGAGCAGTACTTC. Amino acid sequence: CASSEGSGRNEQYF.